This TCR beta chain was retrieved from a study of blood T cell repertoires in COVID-19. The CDR3 runs to 14 residues. Germline CDR1 is SNHLY and CDR2 is FYNNEI. V lost 8 bases, J lost 1 base, and 14 bases lay in between. TCRdb's table, derived via immunoSEQ multiplex PCR, lists solely in-frame clones and lacks some. The top ten clones hold around 7.9% of a sample with almost 500,000 clones, approximately 90% of them seen once. The sequence came from a woman aged 60-75 years who had recovered from COVID-19. The specimen sequenced was PBMCs or T cells enriched from blood (not recorded which). The chain uses TRBV2 and TRBJ1-1, with a possible D match to TRBD1 (5 bases). Here the CDR3 DNA reads TGTGCCAGCCAGCTGGGCAGGGCGAACACTGAAGCTTTCTTT. It yields the protein CASQLGRANTEAFF.